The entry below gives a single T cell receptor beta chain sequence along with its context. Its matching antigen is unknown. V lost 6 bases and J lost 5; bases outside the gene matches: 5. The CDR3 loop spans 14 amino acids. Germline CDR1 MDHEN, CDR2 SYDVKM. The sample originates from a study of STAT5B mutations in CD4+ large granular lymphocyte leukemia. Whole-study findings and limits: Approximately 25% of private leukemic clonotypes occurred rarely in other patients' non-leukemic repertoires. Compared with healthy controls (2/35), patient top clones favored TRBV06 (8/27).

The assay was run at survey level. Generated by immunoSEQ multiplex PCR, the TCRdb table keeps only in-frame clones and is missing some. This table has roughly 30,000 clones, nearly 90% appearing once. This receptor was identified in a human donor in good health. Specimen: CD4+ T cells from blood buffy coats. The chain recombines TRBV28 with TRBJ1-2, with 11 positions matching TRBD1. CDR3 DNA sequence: TGTGCCAGCAGCCGGGGACAGGGGGGATATGGCTACACCTTC. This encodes CASSRGQGGYGYTF.